The 31 T cell receptor beta chains below come from one sample, sequenced in a study of identifying expanded T cells in peripheral blood. This table comes from immunoSEQ multiplex PCR, and its TCRdb copy is limited to in-frame clones, with some not included. The data show roughly 90,000 clones, with around 83% seen just once and around 4.5% held by the top ten. The sample taken for sequencing was blood. These TCRs come from a person aged 18-70 years in good health.

J is TRBJ2-3 and V is TRBV4-3; D might be TRBD1 or TRBD2, each matching 6 bases. Trimming took 0 bases from V and 2 from J, leaving 18 bases between them. This CDR3 contains 18 residues. The V gene's germline CDR1 is LGHNA and CDR2 YSLEER. Here the CDR3 DNA reads TGCGCCAGCAGCCAAGAGGGGACGAGGGGGGAGTTCACAGATACGCAGTATTTT. This codes for CASSQEGTRGEFTDTQYF.

The V and J genes are TRBV7-2 and TRBJ2-7; D is unresolved. The CDR3 has 15 residues. Trimming cost V 5 bases and J 2 bases, with 16 bases left between them. Germline V lookup: CDR1 SGHTA, CDR2 FQGNSA. The CDR3 loop is CASSPSTNSAYEQYF. The CDR3 DNA is TGTGCCAGCAGCCCCTCGACAAACAGCGCCTACGAGCAGTACTTC.

This chain uses TRBV18 with TRBJ2-3, with TRBD1 as a possible D gene (6 bases). This CDR3 has 14 amino acids. Germline assignment: CDR1 KGHSH and CDR2 LQKENI. Trimming left V 2 bases short and J 4 bases short, with 10 bases between. The CDR3 is CASSPKQGPDTQYF. The CDR3, as DNA: TGTGCCAGCTCACCAAAACAGGGCCCAGATACGCAGTATTTT. The complete variable domain, with remaining parts taken from reference TRBV18 and TRBJ2-3, reads NAGVMQNPRHLVRRRGQEARLRCSPMKGHSHVYWYRQLPEEGLKFMVYLQKENIIDESGMPKERFSAEFPKEGPSILRIQQVVRGDSAAYFCASSPKQGPDTQYFGPGTRLTVL.

The gene calls are TRBV7-8 and TRBJ2-7, with TRBD1 as a possible D gene (5 bases). This CDR3 has 15 amino acids. CDR1 is SGHVS, CDR2 FQNEAQ, per germline. V shed 2 bases and J shed 2 bases, with 13 bases lying between them. CDR3 amino acids: CASSLSGLSTYEQYF. The CDR3 DNA reads TGTGCCAGCAGCTTATCAGGGTTGAGTACCTACGAGCAGTACTTC.

This chain links TRBV7-8 with TRBJ2-7, with 8 bases fitting TRBD2. V shed 7 bases, J shed 4 bases, and the junction held 12 bases outside the gene matches. Looked up from germline, CDR1 is SGHVS and CDR2 is FQNEAQ. The CDR3 is made up of 15 amino acids. This CDR3 reads CASTPSGRLFYEQYF. The CDR3 DNA follows: TGTGCCAGCACACCTAGCGGGCGGCTTTTTTACGAGCAGTACTTC.

This clone was found a few times. This rearrangement joins TRBV5-6 to TRBJ1-2; D is undetermined. The CDR3 runs 13 residues. V gave up 0 bases and J gave up 5 bases, with 8 bases separating them. Germline CDR1 and CDR2: SGHDT and YYEEEE. The chain's CDR3 is CASSLGTGYGYTF. The CDR3 bases are TGTGCCAGCAGCTTGGGAACCGGGTATGGCTACACCTTC.

This clone turned up a few times. The chain combines TRBV5-1 with TRBJ2-5, with 9 bases lining up with TRBD1. Germline CDR1 and CDR2: SGHRS and YFSETQ. V was clipped by 0 bases and J by 5 bases; unmatched bases: 5. The CDR3 is made up of 15 amino acids. CDR3 protein: CASSLDTGGWETQYF. In nucleotides, the CDR3 is TGCGCCAGCAGCTTGGATACAGGGGGCTGGGAGACCCAGTACTTC.

This clone occurred a few times. This rearrangement joins TRBV7-2 to TRBJ1-5; D uncertain. In germline, CDR1 is SGHTA, CDR2 FQGNSA. V was pared by 1 base and J by 0 bases, with 7 bases between. The CDR3 covers 15 residues. Here the CDR3 DNA reads TGTGCCAGCAGCTTAGTGGGAAATAGCAATCAGCCCCAGCATTTT. Its translation: CASSLVGNSNQPQHF. Full variable domain (missing parts from reference TRBV7-2 and TRBJ1-5): GAGVSQSPSNKVTEKGKDVELRCDPISGHTALYWYRQSLGQGLEFLIYFQGNSAPDKSGLPSDRFSAERTGGSVSTLTIQRTQQEDSAVYLCASSLVGNSNQPQHFGDGTRLSIL.

The chain is built from TRBV7-2 and TRBJ2-7; D is unclear. The CDR3 totals 14 residues. CDR1 SGHTA and CDR2 FQGNSA come from the germline V gene. V gave up 6 bases and J gave up 2 bases, with 14 bases separating them. The CDR3 DNA is TGTGCCAGCAGAGGACGCCCTTTAACCTACGAGCAGTACTTC. This sequence encodes CASRGRPLTYEQYF.

This chain joins TRBV30 and TRBJ1-2; 7 bases fit TRBD1. Germline trimming cut 5 bases from V and 8 bases from J; bases unmatched to any gene: 17. This CDR3 has 15 residues. In germline, CDR1 is GTSNPN, CDR2 SVGIG (reference sequence). The CDR3 sequence is CAWEGGSGRLEGYTF. In DNA, the CDR3 is TGTGCCTGGGAAGGGGGCAGCGGGCGCTTAGAAGGCTACACCTTC.

The V call is TRBV5-6, the J call TRBJ1-2; TRBD1 might be the D (5 bases). CDR1 SGHDT and CDR2 YYEEEE come from the germline V gene. The CDR3 totals 14 residues. V was trimmed by 0 bases and J by 4 bases, leaving 10 bases between them. DNA for the CDR3: TGTGCCAGCAGCTTGGATCAGGGAACCTATGGCTACACCTTC. Translated: CASSLDQGTYGYTF.

A few counts support this clone. The rearrangement joins TRBV6-5 to TRBJ1-5; the D is unclear. Trimming pared 2 bases from V and 4 bases from J, leaving 6 bases between. There are 13 residues in the CDR3. In germline, CDR1 is MNHEY, CDR2 SVGAGI. CDR3 coding DNA: TGTGCCAGCAGTTACAACATAAATCAGCCCCAGCATTTT. Translating it yields CASSYNINQPQHF.

The rearrangement links TRBV6-1 to TRBJ1-5; D perhaps matches TRBD1 (5 bases). This CDR3 spans 12 amino acids. Germline V gene data show CDR1 as MNHNS and CDR2 as SASEGT. V lost 0 bases to trimming and J lost 14 bases, with 11 bases between them. CDR3 in amino acids: CASSEATREEHF. The CDR3 region has the DNA TGTGCCAGCAGTGAAGCAACCAGGGAAGAGCATTTT.

This chain joins TRBV6-1 and TRBJ1-5; D perhaps matches TRBD1 (5 bases). The length of the CDR3 is 14 residues. The germline V gene encodes CDR1 MNHNS and CDR2 SASEGT. V was cut by 6 bases and J by 3 bases, with 12 bases left in between. CDR3 coding DNA: TGTGCCAGCAGCCGGCGGGGGGTCAATCAGCCCCAGCATTTT. Translating gives CASSRRGVNQPQHF.

V is TRBV5-1 and J is TRBJ1-2, with a weak D call TRBD1 (6 bases). This CDR3 has 16 amino acids. CDR1 and CDR2 from the germline V gene are SGHRS and YFSETQ. Trimming cost V 4 bases and J 6 bases, with 22 bases left between them. CDR3 loop: CASSPRSKGGVDGYTF. For the CDR3, the DNA is TGCGCCAGCAGCCCCCGGTCGAAGGGGGGGGTGGATGGCTACACCTTC.

The chain uses TRBV15 and TRBJ1-1; 8 bases are a match to TRBD1. The CDR3 is made up of 15 amino acids. V was clipped by 2 bases and J by 0 bases; unmatched bases: 2. The germline CDR1 and CDR2 sequences are LNHNV and YYDKDF (reference sequence). The DNA of the CDR3 is TGTGCCACCAGCAGACGGACAGGGCTGAACACTGAAGCTTTCTTT. Its protein is CATSRRTGLNTEAFF.

CDR3 loop: CASSLSGEGTDTQYF. In DNA form, the CDR3 reads TGTGCCAGCAGCTTAAGCGGGGAGGGGACAGATACGCAGTATTTT. The chain uses TRBV7-6 and TRBJ2-3; 7 positions agree with TRBD2. J gave up 3 bases and V 2 bases, and 5 bases lay outside the gene matches. From germline, CDR1 is SGHVS and CDR2 FNYEAQ. This CDR3 has 15 amino acids.

This clone appeared a few times. The V gene is TRBV10-2, the J gene TRBJ1-3; no clear D gene. V lost 7 bases and J 4 bases, leaving 8 bases between the germline ends. The CDR3 length is 12 residues. CDR1 WSHSY and CDR2 SAAADI come from the germline V gene. CDR3 DNA: TGCGCCAGCAAAGGTTCCGGAAACACCATATATTTT. Amino acid sequence: CASKGSGNTIYF.

The gene calls are TRBV6-1 and TRBJ2-7, with a possible D match to TRBD2 (5 bases). Trimming shortened V by 4 bases and J by 1 base, and 17 bases separated the two germline ends. Germline CDR1 reads MNHNS; CDR2 reads SASEGT. The CDR3 is 16 amino acids. In DNA form, the CDR3 reads TGTGCCAGCAGTGGGGAACGGGAACCCCTGTCCTACGAGCAGTACTTC. It is translated as CASSGEREPLSYEQYF.

The CDR3 region has the DNA TGTGCCTGGATGGTGGGATGGGAAGGGGTCACTGAAGCTTTCTTT. Translated, it gives CAWMVGWEGVTEAFF. The chain employs TRBV30 and TRBJ1-1; D is perhaps TRBD1 (5 bases). Germline V CDR1 and CDR2: GTSNPN, SVGIG (reference sequence). The V end lost 4 bases, the J end lost 4 bases, and 19 bases lay between the germline ends. The CDR3 is 15 residues long. Drawing the rest from reference TRBV30 and TRBJ1-1, the complete variable domain is SQTIHQWPATLVQPVGSPLSLECTVEGTSNPNLYWYRQAAGRGLQLLFYSVGIGQISSEVPQNLSASRPQDRQFILSSKKLLLSDSGFYLCAWMVGWEGVTEAFFGQGTRLTVV.

The chain is built from TRBV5-1 and TRBJ1-2; D ambiguous. The CDR3 is 12 residues long. CDR1 is SGHRS and CDR2 is YFSETQ in the germline V gene. V was trimmed by 2 bases and J by 10 bases, leaving 12 bases between them. CDR3 bases: TGCGCCAGCAGCTTAGCAACAGAATTCTACACCTTC. It specifies CASSLATEFYTF.

On this clone: The sample carries other DNA sequences with the same CDR3. The rearrangement links TRBV25-1 to TRBJ1-2; D is undetermined. V gave up 3 bases and J gave up 4 bases, with 3 bases separating them. This CDR3 contains 11 residues. Germline V gene lookup returns CDR1 MGHDK and CDR2 SYGVNS. CDR3 in DNA: TGTGCCAGCAGTGACGGCTATGGCTACACCTTC. Translation: CASSDGYGYTF.

The chain recombines TRBV7-9 with TRBJ2-5; D is undetermined. CDR3 length: 15 residues. From germline, CDR1 is SEHNR and CDR2 FQNEAQ (reference sequence). The V gene lost 1 base and the J gene lost 2 bases, with 11 bases spanning the gap. The CDR3 DNA reads TGTGCCAGCAGCTTAGGGCTTTACAATCAAGAGACCCAGTACTTC. Protein sequence: CASSLGLYNQETQYF.

This chain uses TRBV4-3 with TRBJ2-7; a possible D gene is TRBD1 (6 bases). In germline, CDR1 is LGHNA, CDR2 YSLEER. The CDR3 covers 14 residues. Trimming removed 0 bases from V and 9 bases from J, with 15 bases in between. The CDR3 nucleotides are TGCGCCAGCAGCCAAGATCGACAGGCCCTAGGGCAGTACTTC. Amino acid sequence: CASSQDRQALGQYF.

This rearrangement joins TRBV25-1 to TRBJ1-2; D gene unclear. The V end was cut by 3 bases, the J end by 4 bases, with 9 bases between. This CDR3 is built from 13 residues. CDR1 is MGHDK and CDR2 is SYGVNS in the germline V gene. The CDR3 loop reads CASSENYLYGYTF. DNA for the CDR3: TGTGCCAGCAGTGAGAACTACCTCTATGGCTACACCTTC.

The chain couples TRBV7-8 to TRBJ2-5; the D is unclear. V was clipped by 3 bases and J by 2 bases, with 10 bases between them. Germline V gene data show CDR1 as SGHVS and CDR2 as FQNEAQ. This CDR3 contains 14 residues. CDR3 sequence: CASSFLTGQETQYF. CDR3 bases: TGTGCCAGCAGCTTCCTAACCGGACAAGAGACCCAGTACTTC.

The J gene is TRBJ2-7, the V gene TRBV5-1, with TRBD1 identical over 12 bases. V gave up 4 bases and J gave up 2 bases; unmatched junction bases: 16. This CDR3 is built from 19 residues. Germline values: CDR1 SGHRS, CDR2 YFSETQ. In nucleotides, the CDR3 is TGCGCCAGCAGCACTCGACCGGGACAGGGGGCTCGAAGGACCTACGAGCAGTACTTC. Encoded protein: CASSTRPGQGARRTYEQYF. The full variable domain, rest sourced from reference TRBV5-1 and TRBJ2-7, is KAGVTQTPRYLIKTRGQQVTLSCSPISGHRSVSWYQQTPGQGLQFLFEYFSETQRNKGNFPGRFSGRQFSNSRSEMNVSTLELGDSALYLCASSTRPGQGARRTYEQYFGPGTRLTVT.

The rearrangement joins TRBV30 to TRBJ1-5; possible D gene TRBD1, 6 bases. Germline values: CDR1 GTSNPN, CDR2 SVGIG (reference sequence). V was shortened by 5 bases and J by 4 bases, with 12 bases between the two germline ends. The CDR3 loop spans 13 amino acids. The chain's CDR3 is CAWQDRMNQPQHF. CDR3 coding DNA: TGTGCCTGGCAGGACAGAATGAATCAGCCCCAGCATTTT.

This clone has just a few counts. This rearrangement joins TRBV18 to TRBJ1-5, with TRBD1 matching over 10 bases. Germline V gene data show CDR1 as KGHSH and CDR2 as LQKENI. The length of the CDR3 is 18 residues. The V segment lost 3 bases and the J segment 2 bases; nucleotides outside the gene matches: 10. The DNA of the CDR3 is TGTGCCAGCTCACCCAACCCGGGACAGGGGTCGGGCAATCAGCCCCAGCATTTT. Its translation: CASSPNPGQGSGNQPQHF.

This CDR3 reads CASSAGMFWDEQYF. DNA for the CDR3: TGTGCCAGCAGCGCTGGTATGTTTTGGGACGAGCAGTACTTC. The chain recombines TRBV9 with TRBJ2-7; D not certain. The V gene's germline CDR1 is SGDLS and CDR2 YYNGEE. Trimming stripped 3 bases from V and 5 bases from J, with 15 bases between. This CDR3 is built from 14 residues.

V usage is TRBV6-5 and J usage is TRBJ1-6, with D hard to call. The V and J ends lost 4 bases and 7 bases respectively, with 14 bases between them. The germline V gene encodes CDR1 MNHEY and CDR2 SVGAGI. The CDR3 is made up of 15 amino acids. Here the CDR3 reads CASSFWTMGNSPLHF. CDR3 bases: TGTGCCAGCAGTTTTTGGACGATGGGGAATTCACCCCTCCACTTT.